This TCR beta chain was found in a study of blood T cell repertoires in COVID-19. The wider study: Sources were T cells, B-cell-depleted T cells, or PBMCs; the material itself was cDNA or gDNA.

Original handling: Reference gene primer amplification yielded estimated nucleated cell counts. Profiling relied on immunoSEQ multiplex PCR, and the TCRdb table lists in-frame clones only, not all of them. V, J and clone size are taken as reported in that table, and D and trimming were inferred from the DNA itself. The repertoire holds 390,000 or so clones, with around 89% as singletons. This TCR was sampled from a woman aged 25 to 39 with COVID-19, enrolled during active disease. The sequenced sample consisted of peripheral blood.

This chain's CDR3 is CATLQETQYF. The CDR3 DNA reads as TGTGCCACCTTACAAGAGACCCAGTACTTC. The V and J genes are TRBV28 and TRBJ2-5; D is uncertain. The CDR3 covers 10 residues. Deletions cut 10 bases from V and 2 bases from J, with 5 bases between. Germline values: CDR1 MDHEN, CDR2 SYDVKM.